The 22 T cell receptor beta chains reported below all come from one sample, sequenced in a study of Ad26.COV2.S vaccination and SARS-CoV-2 variants. TCRdb keeps only in-frame clones here, not all; method: immunoSEQ multiplex PCR. The sample records more than 40,000 clones, roughly four fifths being singletons. The sequencing here drew on peripheral blood, taken after recovery from COVID-19. The receptors shown here come from a human donor who had recovered from COVID-19.

J is TRBJ2-7 and V is TRBV11-2; TRBD2 agrees at 10 bases. CDR1 and CDR2 from the germline V gene are SGHAT and FQNNGV. The CDR3 totals 16 residues. Trimming took 0 bases from V and 2 from J; bases not matched to a gene: 4. The CDR3 protein is CASSLERLAGAYEQYF. The CDR3 nucleotides read TGTGCCAGCAGCTTAGAACGACTAGCGGGTGCCTACGAGCAGTACTTC. Drawing the rest from reference TRBV11-2 and TRBJ2-7, the complete variable domain is EAGVAQSPRYKIIEKRQSVAFWCNPISGHATLYWYQQILGQGPKLLIQFQNNGVVDDSQLPKDRFSAERLKGVDSTLKIQPAKLEDSAVYLCASSLERLAGAYEQYFGPGTRLTVT.

This chain connects TRBV19 to TRBJ1-1; possibly TRBD1 for D (5 bases). CDR1 and CDR2 from the germline V gene are LNHDA and SQIVND (reference sequence). There are 17 residues in the CDR3. V gave up 2 bases and J gave up 0 bases, with 16 bases separating them. The CDR3 reads CASSISVAGLMNTEAFF. The CDR3 DNA reads TGTGCCAGTAGTATATCCGTAGCAGGGCTTATGAACACTGAAGCTTTCTTT.

This clone showed up just a few times. This chain uses TRBV6-4 with TRBJ2-5; D may be TRBD1 or TRBD2 (5 bases each). Germline V gene data show CDR1 as MRHNA and CDR2 as SNTAGT. V shed 2 bases and J shed 5 bases, with 15 bases lying between them. The CDR3 sequence is 15 residues long. Written as DNA, the CDR3 is TGTGCCAGCAGTGACGGGACCGGGGAATCGGAGACCCAGTACTTC. Its translation is CASSDGTGESETQYF.

This clone rates as medium-sized. V usage is TRBV14 and J usage is TRBJ1-2; D not certain. V lost 4 bases and J lost 4, with 16 bases in between. This CDR3 is 15 amino acids long. Germline-derived CDR1 and CDR2 are SGHDN and FVKESK. CDR3 DNA: TGTGCCAGCAGCCCTGATTCGAGGGCTTTCTATGGCTACACCTTC. Residues: CASSPDSRAFYGYTF.

The rearrangement joins TRBV7-9 to TRBJ2-1; 13 nucleotides align to TRBD2. CDR1 and CDR2 (germline): SEHNR, FQNEAQ (reference sequence). The V and J ends lost 6 bases and 6 bases, in that order; junction bases with no gene match: 5. This CDR3 has 15 residues. CDR3 residues: CASRFTSGRANEQFF. CDR3 bases: TGTGCCAGCAGATTTACTAGCGGGAGGGCCAATGAGCAGTTCTTC.

This rearrangement joins TRBV11-2 to TRBJ2-5; a weak D match, TRBD1 (7 bases). The CDR3 is 14 residues long. V was cut by 5 bases and J by 5 bases, with 15 bases left in between. Germline CDR1 is SGHAT and CDR2 is FQNNGV. The chain's CDR3 is CASSPRTGGETQYF. The CDR3 DNA follows: TGTGCCAGCAGCCCAAGGACAGGAGGGGAGACCCAGTACTTC.

The V and J genes are TRBV12-3 or TRBV12-4 and TRBJ1-2; 7 nucleotides match TRBD1. The ends lost 7 bases at V and 3 bases at J; junction bases unmatched: 5. The CDR3 is made up of 13 amino acids. CDR3 DNA sequence: TGTGCCAGCACCCCCGACAGGGACTATGGCTACACCTTC. Translating it yields CASTPDRDYGYTF.

V gene TRBV11-2 combines with J gene TRBJ2-5; 7 nucleotides align to TRBD2. V lost 5 bases and J lost 5; bases outside the gene matches: 11. The CDR3 spans 15 residues. The V gene's germline CDR1 is SGHAT and CDR2 FQNNGV. This CDR3 reads CASSPGGRTGETQYF. The CDR3 DNA sequence: TGTGCCAGCAGCCCCGGCGGGAGAACGGGGGAGACCCAGTACTTC.

This sequence joins TRBV3-1 (or the pseudogene TRBV3-2) and TRBJ1-1; D not certain. Germline lookup yields CDR1 LGHDT and CDR2 YNNKEL (reference sequence). Deletions cut 1 base from V and 5 bases from J, with 8 bases between. The CDR3 runs to 13 residues. In nucleotides, the CDR3 is TGTGCCAGCAGCCAAGCAGGCGGGACTGAAGCTTTCTTT. It specifies CASSQAGGTEAFF.

The chain joins TRBV3-1 (or the pseudogene TRBV3-2) to TRBJ1-1; D not resolved. In germline, CDR1 is LGHDT, CDR2 YNNKEL (reference sequence). The CDR3 sequence is 13 residues long. The V end was cut by 0 bases, the J end by 8 bases, with 10 bases between. CDR3 sequence reads: CASSQDQHAEAFF. Here the CDR3 DNA reads TGTGCCAGCAGCCAAGATCAACACGCAGAAGCTTTCTTT.

CDR3 bases: TGTGCCAGCCTTGATCAGCTGGGCACAGATACGCAGTATTTT. It encodes CASLDQLGTDTQYF. The V and J genes are TRBV28 and TRBJ2-3; D ambiguous. The V end was cut by 8 bases, the J end by 1 base, with 13 bases between. The length of the CDR3 is 14 residues. From germline, CDR1 is MDHEN and CDR2 SYDVKM.

The V gene is TRBV5-1, the J gene TRBJ1-6; the D gene is possibly TRBD1 (6 bases). The CDR3 length is 22 residues. Germline CDR1 reads SGHRS; CDR2 reads YFSETQ. The V end was cut by 2 bases, the J end by 7 bases, with 34 bases between. CDR3: CASSFGWETGTPVKPFNSPLHF. CDR3 bases: TGCGCCAGCAGCTTTGGTTGGGAAACCGGGACACCAGTTAAACCGTTCAATTCACCCCTCCACTTT. Supplemented by reference TRBV5-1 and TRBJ1-6, the full variable domain reads KAGVTQTPRYLIKTRGQQVTLSCSPISGHRSVSWYQQTPGQGLQFLFEYFSETQRNKGNFPGRFSGRQFSNSRSEMNVSTLELGDSALYLCASSFGWETGTPVKPFNSPLHFGNGTRLTVT.

This clone was found a few times. The chain links TRBV21-1 to TRBJ1-5; the table gives TRBD1 as D, unverified against the DNA. TRBV21-1 has pseudogene status. The CDR3 consists of 13 residues. The CDR3 region is CASSKAKGEPQHF. The CDR3 DNA follows: TGTGCCAGCAGCAAAGCAAAGGGGGAGCCCCAGCATTTT.

CDR3: CASSPESRMNTEAFF. CDR3 nucleotide sequence: TGTGCCAGCTCCCCAGAGTCTCGGATGAACACTGAAGCTTTCTTT. This chain joins TRBV18 and TRBJ1-1; no clear D gene. The V end lost 6 bases, the J end lost 0 bases, and 14 bases lay between the germline ends. This CDR3 comprises 15 residues. Germline CDR1 reads KGHSH; CDR2 reads LQKENI.

CDR3 sequence reads: CASSSGALGNYGYTF. In DNA, the CDR3 is TGTGCCAGCAGTTCAGGGGCGCTTGGTAACTATGGCTACACCTTC. The genes are TRBV27 and TRBJ1-2; the D gene is possibly TRBD1 (6 bases). Trimming took off 4 bases at V and 1 base at J, with 13 bases between the two ends. Per the germline V gene, CDR1 is MNHEY and CDR2 is SMNVEV (reference sequence). This CDR3 comprises 15 residues.

The chain recombines TRBV30 with TRBJ2-1; TRBD2 matches at 10 bases. This CDR3 region has 15 residues. Germline CDR1 GTSNPN, CDR2 SVGIG (reference sequence). The V segment lost 2 bases and the J segment 10 bases; nucleotides outside the gene matches: 11. CDR3 DNA sequence: TGTGCCTGGAGTTTTCTAGCGGGAGCAGGAGGAGAGCAGTTCTTC. It specifies CAWSFLAGAGGEQFF.

The chain employs TRBV7-9 and TRBJ2-3; 7 nucleotides line up with TRBD2. V shed 3 bases and J 6 bases; nucleotides not matched to a gene: 3. The CDR3 length is 13 residues. Per the germline V gene, CDR1 is SEHNR and CDR2 is FQNEAQ (reference sequence). The CDR3 spells CASSFPLADTQYF. Here the CDR3 DNA reads TGTGCCAGCAGCTTCCCACTAGCGGATACGCAGTATTTT.

The table lists this clone with a few counts. This chain connects TRBV5-1 to TRBJ2-7; D is perhaps TRBD1 or TRBD2 (5 bases each). The V end was cut by 0 bases, the J end by 4 bases, with 11 bases between. This CDR3 is built from 14 residues. From germline, CDR1 is SGHRS and CDR2 YFSETQ. The DNA for the CDR3 is TGCGCCAGCAGCTTGGATCAGGGACGGTACGAGCAGTACTTC. It encodes CASSLDQGRYEQYF.

The chain recombines TRBV29-1 with TRBJ1-2, with 12 bases identical to TRBD1. The germline V gene encodes CDR1 SQVTM and CDR2 ANQGSEA. The CDR3 runs to 13 residues. Trimming took 7 bases from V and 7 from J; bases not matched to a gene: 7. The CDR3 here is CSAPGTGGFGYTF. The CDR3 DNA follows: TGCAGCGCTCCCGGGACAGGGGGCTTTGGCTACACCTTC.

This clone has only one observation. The chain carries TRBV29-1 and TRBJ2-5; the D is unclear. This CDR3 contains 13 residues. Trimming removed 1 base from V and 5 bases from J, with 11 bases in between. Germline loops: CDR1 SQVTM, CDR2 ANQGSEA. This CDR3 is CSVEVGLGETQYF. Here the CDR3 DNA reads TGCAGCGTTGAAGTAGGCCTCGGGGAGACCCAGTACTTC.

The chain's CDR3 is CSAYEAGANVLTF. The CDR3 nucleotides read TGCAGCGCTTACGAGGCTGGGGCCAACGTCCTGACTTTC. The chain couples TRBV29-1 to TRBJ2-6; D call uncertain. The germline V gene encodes CDR1 SQVTM and CDR2 ANQGSEA. V was clipped by 7 bases and J by 2 bases, with 9 bases between them. The CDR3 sequence is 13 residues long.

V is TRBV4-1 and J is TRBJ2-5; D ambiguous. CDR1 MGHRA and CDR2 YSYEKL come from the germline V gene. CDR3 length equals 13 residues. Trimming removed 1 base at V and 4 bases at J, with 7 bases between. The chain's CDR3 is CASSQVMGETQYF. The CDR3 nucleotides are TGCGCCAGCAGCCAAGTTATGGGAGAGACCCAGTACTTC.